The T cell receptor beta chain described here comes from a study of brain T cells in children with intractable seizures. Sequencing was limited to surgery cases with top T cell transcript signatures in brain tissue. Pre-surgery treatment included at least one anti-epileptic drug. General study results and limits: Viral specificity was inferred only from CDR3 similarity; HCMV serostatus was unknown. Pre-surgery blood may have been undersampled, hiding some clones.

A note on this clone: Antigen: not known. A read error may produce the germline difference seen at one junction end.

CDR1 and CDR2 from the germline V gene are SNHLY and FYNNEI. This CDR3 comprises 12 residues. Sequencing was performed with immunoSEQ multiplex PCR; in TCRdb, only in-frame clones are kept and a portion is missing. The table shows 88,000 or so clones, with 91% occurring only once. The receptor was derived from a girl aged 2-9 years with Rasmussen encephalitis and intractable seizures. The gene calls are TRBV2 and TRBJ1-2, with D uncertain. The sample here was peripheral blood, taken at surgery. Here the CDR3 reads CASSVADYGYTF. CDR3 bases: TGTGCCAGCAGTGTAGCGGACTACGGCTACACCTTC.